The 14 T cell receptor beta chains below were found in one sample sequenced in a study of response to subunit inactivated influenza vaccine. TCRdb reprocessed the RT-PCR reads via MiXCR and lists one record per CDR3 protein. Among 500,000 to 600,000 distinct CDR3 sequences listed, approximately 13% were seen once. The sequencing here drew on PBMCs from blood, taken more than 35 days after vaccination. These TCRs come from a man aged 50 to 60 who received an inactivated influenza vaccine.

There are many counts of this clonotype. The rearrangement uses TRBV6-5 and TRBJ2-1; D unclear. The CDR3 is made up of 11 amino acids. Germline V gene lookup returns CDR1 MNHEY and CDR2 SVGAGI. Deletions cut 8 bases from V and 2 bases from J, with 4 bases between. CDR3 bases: TGTGCCAGCCGGACCTACAATGAGCAGTTCTTC. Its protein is CASRTYNEQFF.

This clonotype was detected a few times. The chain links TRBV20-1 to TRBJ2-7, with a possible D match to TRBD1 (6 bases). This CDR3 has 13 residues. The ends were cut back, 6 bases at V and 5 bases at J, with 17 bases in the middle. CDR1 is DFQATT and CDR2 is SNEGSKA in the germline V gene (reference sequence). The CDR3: CSAQRGIQNEQYF. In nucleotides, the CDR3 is TGCAGTGCACAAAGGGGGATTCAGAACGAGCAGTACTTC.

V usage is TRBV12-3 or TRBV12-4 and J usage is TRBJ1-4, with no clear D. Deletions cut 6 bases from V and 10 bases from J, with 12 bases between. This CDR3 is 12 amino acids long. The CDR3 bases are TGTGCCAGCAGCCCAGAGGTGGGAAAACTGTTTTTT. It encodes CASSPEVGKLFF.

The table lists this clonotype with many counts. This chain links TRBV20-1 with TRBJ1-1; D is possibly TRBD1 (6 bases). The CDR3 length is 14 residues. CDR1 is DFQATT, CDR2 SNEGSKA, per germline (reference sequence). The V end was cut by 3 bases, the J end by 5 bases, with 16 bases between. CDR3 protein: CSASRGGRGTEAFF. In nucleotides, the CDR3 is TGCAGTGCTAGCCGGGGTGGCAGGGGAACTGAAGCTTTCTTT.

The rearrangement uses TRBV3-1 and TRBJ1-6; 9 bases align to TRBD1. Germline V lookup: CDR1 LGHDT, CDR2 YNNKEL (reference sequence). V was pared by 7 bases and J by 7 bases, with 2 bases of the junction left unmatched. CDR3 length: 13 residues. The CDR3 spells CASTDRGNSPLHF. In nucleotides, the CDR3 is TGTGCCAGCACGGACAGGGGAAATTCACCCCTCCACTTT.

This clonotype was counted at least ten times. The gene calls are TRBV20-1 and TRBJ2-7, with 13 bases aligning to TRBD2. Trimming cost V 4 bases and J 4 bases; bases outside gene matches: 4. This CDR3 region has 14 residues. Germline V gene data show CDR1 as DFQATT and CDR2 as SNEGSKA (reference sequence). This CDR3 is CSATQTSGRYEQYF. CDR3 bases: TGCAGTGCTACCCAGACTAGCGGGAGGTACGAGCAGTACTTC.

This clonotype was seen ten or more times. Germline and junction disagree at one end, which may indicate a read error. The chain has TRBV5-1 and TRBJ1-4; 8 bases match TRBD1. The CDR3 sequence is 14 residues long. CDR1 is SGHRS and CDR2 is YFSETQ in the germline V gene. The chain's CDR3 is CASSSGQGREKLFF. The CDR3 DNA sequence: TGTGCCAGCAGCTCTGGACAGGGAAGGGAAAAACTGTTTTTT. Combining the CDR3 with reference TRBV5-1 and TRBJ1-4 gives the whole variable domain KAGVTQTPRYLIKTRGQQVTLSCSPISGHRSVSWYQQTPGQGLQFLFEYFSETQRNKGNFPGRFSGRQFSNSRSEMNVSTLELGDSALYLCASSSGQGREKLFFGSGTQLSVL.

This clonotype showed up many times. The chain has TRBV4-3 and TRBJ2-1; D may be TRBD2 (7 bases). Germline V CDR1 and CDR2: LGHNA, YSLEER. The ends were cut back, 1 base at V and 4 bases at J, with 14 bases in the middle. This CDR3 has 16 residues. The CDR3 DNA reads TGCGCCAGCAGCCAAGCCACGGGGGGCCTGTACAATGAGCAGTTCTTC. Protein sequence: CASSQATGGLYNEQFF.

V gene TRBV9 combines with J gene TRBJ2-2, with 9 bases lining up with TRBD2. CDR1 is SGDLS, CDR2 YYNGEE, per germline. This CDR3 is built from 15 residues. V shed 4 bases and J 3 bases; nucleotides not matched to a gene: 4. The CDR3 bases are TGTGCCAGCAGCTCCCTAGCGGGACACACCGGGGAGCTGTTTTTT. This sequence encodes CASSSLAGHTGELFF. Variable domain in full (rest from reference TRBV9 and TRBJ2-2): DSGVTQTPKHLITATGQRVTLRCSPRSGDLSVYWYQQSLDQGLQFLIQYYNGEERAKGNILERFSAQQFPDLHSELNLSSLELGDSALYFCASSSLAGHTGELFFGEGSRLTVL.

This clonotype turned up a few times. The CDR3 DNA sequence: TGTGCCAGCAGTTTCGGGACAGGGGCGAACTATGGCTACACCTTC. Amino acids: CASSFGTGANYGYTF. The J gene is TRBJ1-2, the V gene TRBV12-3 or TRBV12-4; 10 bases are shared with TRBD1. The V gene end was trimmed by 3 bases and the J gene end by 2 bases; junction bases not matched to a gene: 3. The CDR3 length is 15 residues.

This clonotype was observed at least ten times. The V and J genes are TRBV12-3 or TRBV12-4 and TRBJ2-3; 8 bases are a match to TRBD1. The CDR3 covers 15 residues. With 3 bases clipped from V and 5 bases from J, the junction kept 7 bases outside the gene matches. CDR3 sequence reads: CASSFTGGRRDTQYF. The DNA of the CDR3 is TGTGCCAGCAGTTTCACAGGGGGGCGAAGAGATACGCAGTATTTT.

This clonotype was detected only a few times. CDR3 protein: CASSLGTSGSNEQYF. In DNA, the CDR3 is TGTGCCAGCAGTTTAGGGACTAGCGGGAGTAACGAGCAGTACTTC. The chain is built from TRBV12-3 or TRBV12-4 and TRBJ2-7; the match to TRBD2 covers 13 bases. The CDR3 extends over 15 amino acids. The ends lost 1 base at V and 5 bases at J; junction bases unmatched: 2.

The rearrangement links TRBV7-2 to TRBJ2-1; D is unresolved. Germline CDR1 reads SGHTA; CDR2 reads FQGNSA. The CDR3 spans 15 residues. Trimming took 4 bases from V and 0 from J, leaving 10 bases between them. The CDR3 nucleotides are TGTGCCAGCAGCTCTAGTATAACCTCCTACAATGAGCAGTTCTTC. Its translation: CASSSSITSYNEQFF.

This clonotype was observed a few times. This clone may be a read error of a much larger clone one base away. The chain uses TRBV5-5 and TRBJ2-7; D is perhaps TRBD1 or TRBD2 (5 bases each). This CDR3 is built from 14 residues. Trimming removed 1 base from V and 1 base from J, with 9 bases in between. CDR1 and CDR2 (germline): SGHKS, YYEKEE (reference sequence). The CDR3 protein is CASSLREGSYEQYF. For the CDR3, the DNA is TGTGCCAGCAGCTTGAGAGAGGGGTCCTACGAGCAGTACTTC.